This T cell receptor (beta chain) was retrieved from a study of sequential checkpoint blockade in melanoma. Overall study context: Patients were randomized 1:1 to nivolumab-then-ipilimumab or ipilimumab-then-nivolumab first-line. Maintenance nivolumab came after either treatment sequence.

Per the germline V gene, CDR1 is MNHEY and CDR2 is SMNVEV (reference sequence). Between the trimmed V and J ends, which lost 5 bases and 8 bases, there was a span of 21 bases. There are 15 residues in the CDR3. Sequencing used immunoSEQ multiplex PCR; TCRdb keeps in-frame clones, though not all of them. The sample has 20,000 to 25,000 clones, around 70% seen once. The treatment is: randomized to nivolumab then ipilimumab (arm A) or the reverse (arm B). DNA-damaging chemotherapy had not been given to any patient beforehand. PBMC sorting kept live CD3+CD8+ cells without CD19 or CD56. The TCR originated in a human donor with melanoma. The chain uses TRBV27 and TRBJ1-2; D is ambiguous. The sample here was CD8+ T cells sorted from blood (inferred from file names), taken from a patient given nivolumab and ipilimumab in sequence. The CDR3 nucleotides read TGTGCCAGCAGTATGTTCCTGGGGAGGGAGGGAGGCTACACCTTC. This sequence encodes CASSMFLGREGGYTF.